The clone carrying this TCR beta chain appeared once. Antigen specificity is unknown. This sample was taken from a study of cytomegalovirus exposure and HLA in healthy donors. The assay was immunoSEQ multiplex PCR, and TCRdb's table has in-frame clones only and misses some. The sample comprises 350,000 or so clones, more than 80% of which are singletons, and about 0.91% rests with the top ten. Points from the study as a whole: High sensitivity and specificity were reportedly achieved when the classifier diagnosed cytomegalovirus status. There were some public TCRs occurring in many donors, but most TCR sequences were rare. In vitro, three CMV-associated chains proved specific for CMV antigens. Researchers counted 164 TCR beta chains as cytomegalovirus-associated.

Unmatched junction bases numbered 3, after V lost 0 bases and J lost 6 bases. Germline CDR1 SGHRS, CDR2 YFSETQ. CDR3 size: 16 residues. The TCR was taken from a woman between 18 and 29 years old in good health and CMV-seronegative. Sequencing used PBMCs. This rearrangement joins TRBV5-1 to TRBJ2-1; 13 nucleotides agree with TRBD2. This CDR3 reads CASSLAGLAGPNEQFF. The CDR3 coding sequence is TGCGCCAGCAGCTTGGCGGGACTAGCGGGACCCAATGAGCAGTTCTTC. Drawing the rest from reference TRBV5-1 and TRBJ2-1, the complete variable domain is KAGVTQTPRYLIKTRGQQVTLSCSPISGHRSVSWYQQTPGQGLQFLFEYFSETQRNKGNFPGRFSGRQFSNSRSEMNVSTLELGDSALYLCASSLAGLAGPNEQFFGPGTRLTVL.